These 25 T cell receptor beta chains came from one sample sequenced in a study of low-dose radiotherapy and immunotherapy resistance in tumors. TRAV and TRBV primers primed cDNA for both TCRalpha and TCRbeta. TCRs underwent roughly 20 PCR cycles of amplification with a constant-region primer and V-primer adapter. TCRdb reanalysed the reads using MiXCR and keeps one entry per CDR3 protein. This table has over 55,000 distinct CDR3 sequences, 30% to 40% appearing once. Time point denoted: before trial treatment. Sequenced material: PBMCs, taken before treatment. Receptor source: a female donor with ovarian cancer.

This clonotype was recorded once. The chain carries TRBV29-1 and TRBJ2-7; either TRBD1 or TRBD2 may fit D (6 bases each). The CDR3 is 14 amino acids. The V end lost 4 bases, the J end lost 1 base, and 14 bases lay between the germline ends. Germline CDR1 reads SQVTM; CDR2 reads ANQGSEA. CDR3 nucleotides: TGCAGCGTTGTACGGGGGCAGGGTTCCTACGAGCAGTACTTC. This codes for CSVVRGQGSYEQYF.

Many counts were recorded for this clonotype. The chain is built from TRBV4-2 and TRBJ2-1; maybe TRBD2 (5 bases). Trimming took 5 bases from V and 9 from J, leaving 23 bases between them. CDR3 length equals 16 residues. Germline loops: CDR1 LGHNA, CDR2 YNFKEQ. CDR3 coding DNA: TGTGCCAGCAGCTTATCTAGAGTAGGCCCCGCGGGTGAGCAGTTCTTC. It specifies CASSLSRVGPAGEQFF.

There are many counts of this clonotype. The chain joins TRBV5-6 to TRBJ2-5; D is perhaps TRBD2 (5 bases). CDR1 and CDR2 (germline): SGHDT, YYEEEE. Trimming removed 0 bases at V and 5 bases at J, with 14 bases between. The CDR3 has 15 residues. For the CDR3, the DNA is TGTGCCAGCAGCTTGGTTGGAGGACCCCAGGAGACCCAGTACTTC. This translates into CASSLVGGPQETQYF.

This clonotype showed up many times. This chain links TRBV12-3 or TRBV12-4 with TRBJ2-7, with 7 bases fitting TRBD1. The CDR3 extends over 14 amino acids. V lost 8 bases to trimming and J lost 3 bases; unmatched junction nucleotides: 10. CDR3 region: CASGKQGPLYEQYF. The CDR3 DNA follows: TGTGCCAGCGGTAAACAGGGGCCCCTCTACGAGCAGTACTTC.

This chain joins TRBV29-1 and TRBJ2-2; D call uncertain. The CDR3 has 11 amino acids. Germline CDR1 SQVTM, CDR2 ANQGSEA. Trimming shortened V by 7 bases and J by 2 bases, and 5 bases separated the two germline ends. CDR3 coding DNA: TGCAGCGCCTTTAACACCGGGGAGCTGTTTTTT. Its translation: CSAFNTGELFF.

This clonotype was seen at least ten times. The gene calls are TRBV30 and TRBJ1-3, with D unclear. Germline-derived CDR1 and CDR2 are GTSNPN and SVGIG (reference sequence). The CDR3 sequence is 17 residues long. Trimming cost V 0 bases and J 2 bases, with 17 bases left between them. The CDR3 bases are TGTGCCTGGAGTGTACCCCCACCGGGGTTGGCTGGAAACACCATATATTTT. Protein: CAWSVPPPGLAGNTIYF. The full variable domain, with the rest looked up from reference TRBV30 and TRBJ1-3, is SQTIHQWPATLVQPVGSPLSLECTVEGTSNPNLYWYRQAAGRGLQLLFYSVGIGQISSEVPQNLSASRPQDRQFILSSKKLLLSDSGFYLCAWSVPPPGLAGNTIYFGEGSWLTVV.

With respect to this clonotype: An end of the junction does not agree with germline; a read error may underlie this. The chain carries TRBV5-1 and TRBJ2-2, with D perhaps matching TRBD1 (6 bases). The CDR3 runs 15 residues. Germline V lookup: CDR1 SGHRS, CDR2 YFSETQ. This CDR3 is CASSLDMGDTGELFF. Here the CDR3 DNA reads TGCGCCAGCAGCCTGGACATGGGGGACACCGGTGAGCTGTTTTTT. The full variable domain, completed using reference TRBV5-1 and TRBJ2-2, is KAGVTQTPRYLIKTRGQQVTLSCSPISGHRSVSWYQQTPGQGLQFLFEYFSETQRNKGNFPGRFSGRQFSNSRSEMNVSTLELGDSALYLCASSLDMGDTGELFFGEGSRLTVL.

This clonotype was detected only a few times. CDR3 DNA sequence: TGCAGCGTTGACAGGGCCGATAACTATGGCTACACCTTC. This codes for CSVDRADNYGYTF. The chain joins TRBV29-1 to TRBJ1-2; TRBD1 is a possible D gene (5 bases). Per the germline V gene, CDR1 is SQVTM and CDR2 is ANQGSEA. V lost 3 bases and J lost 1, with 9 bases in between. The length of the CDR3 is 13 residues. Full variable domain (outside the CDR3, taken from reference TRBV29-1 and TRBJ1-2): SAVISQKPSRDICQRGTSLTIQCQVDSQVTMMFWYRQQPGQSLTLIATANQGSEATYESGFVIDKFPISRPNLTFSTLTVSNMSPEDSSIYLCSVDRADNYGYTFGSGTRLTVV.

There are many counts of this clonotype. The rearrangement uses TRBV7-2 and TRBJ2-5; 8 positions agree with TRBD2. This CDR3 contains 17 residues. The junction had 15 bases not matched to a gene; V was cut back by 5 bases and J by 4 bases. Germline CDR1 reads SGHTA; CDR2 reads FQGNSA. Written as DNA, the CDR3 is TGTGCCAGCAGCGCCAAGGGCGCGGCGGGGGGCCGAGAGACCCAGTACTTC. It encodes CASSAKGAAGGRETQYF.

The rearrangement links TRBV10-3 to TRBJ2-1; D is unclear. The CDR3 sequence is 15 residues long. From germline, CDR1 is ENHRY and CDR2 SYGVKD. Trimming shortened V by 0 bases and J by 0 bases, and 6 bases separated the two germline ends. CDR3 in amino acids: CAISESPISYNEQFF. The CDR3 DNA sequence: TGTGCCATCAGTGAGTCGCCGATCTCCTACAATGAGCAGTTCTTC.

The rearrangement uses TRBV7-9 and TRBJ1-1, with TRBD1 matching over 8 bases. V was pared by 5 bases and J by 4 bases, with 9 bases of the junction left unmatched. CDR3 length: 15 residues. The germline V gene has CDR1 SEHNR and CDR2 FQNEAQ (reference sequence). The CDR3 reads CASSRAGGIGTEAFF. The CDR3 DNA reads TGTGCCAGCAGCAGGGCAGGGGGCATCGGCACTGAAGCTTTCTTT.

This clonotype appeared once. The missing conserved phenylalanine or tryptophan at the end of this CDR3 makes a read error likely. The CDR3 sequence: CASSLRLTALGTEAFL. The DNA of the CDR3 is TGTGCCAGCAGTTTAAGGTTGACAGCCCTTGGCACTGAAGCTTTCTTG. The genes are TRBV28 and TRBJ1-1; weak D call: TRBD1 (5 bases). With 2 bases removed from V and 4 bases from J, the gap between germline ends came to 17 bases. CDR3 length: 16 residues. CDR1 and CDR2 from the germline V gene are MDHEN and SYDVKM.

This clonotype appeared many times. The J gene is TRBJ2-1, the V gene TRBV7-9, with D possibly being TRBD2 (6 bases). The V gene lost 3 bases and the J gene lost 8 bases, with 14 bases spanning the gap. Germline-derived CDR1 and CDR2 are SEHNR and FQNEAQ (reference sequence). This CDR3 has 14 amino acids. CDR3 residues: CASSLYTSWDEQFF. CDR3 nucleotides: TGTGCCAGCAGCTTGTATACTAGCTGGGATGAGCAGTTCTTC.

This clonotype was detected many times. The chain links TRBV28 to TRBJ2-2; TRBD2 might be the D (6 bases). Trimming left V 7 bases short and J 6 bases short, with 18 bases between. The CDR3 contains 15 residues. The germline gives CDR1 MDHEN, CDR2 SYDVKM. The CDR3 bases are TGTGCCAGCACTTTGGGGGGAGGATACGCCGGGGAGCTGTTTTTT. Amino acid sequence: CASTLGGGYAGELFF.

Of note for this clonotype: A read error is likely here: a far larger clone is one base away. The CDR3 here is CAISEVGGAYEQFF. Here the CDR3 DNA reads TGTGCCATCAGTGAGGTTGGGGGGGCCTACGAGCAGTTCTTC. The chain combines TRBV10-3 with TRBJ2-1; weak D call: TRBD2 (7 bases). V lost 2 bases and J 10 bases, leaving 15 bases between the germline ends. The CDR3 runs to 14 residues. Per the germline V gene, CDR1 is ENHRY and CDR2 is SYGVKD.

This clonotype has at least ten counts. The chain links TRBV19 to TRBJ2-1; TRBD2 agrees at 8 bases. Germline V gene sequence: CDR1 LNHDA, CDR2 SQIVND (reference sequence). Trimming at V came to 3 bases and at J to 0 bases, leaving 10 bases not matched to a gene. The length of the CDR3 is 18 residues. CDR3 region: CASSMSAGDKYSYNEQFF. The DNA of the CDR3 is TGTGCCAGTAGTATGTCAGCGGGGGACAAATACTCCTACAATGAGCAGTTCTTC.

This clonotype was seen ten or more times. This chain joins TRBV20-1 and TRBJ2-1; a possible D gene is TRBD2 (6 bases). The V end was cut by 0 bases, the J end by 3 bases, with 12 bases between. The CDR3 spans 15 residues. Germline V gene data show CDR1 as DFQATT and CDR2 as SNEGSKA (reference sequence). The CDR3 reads CSARDPGSLYNEQFF. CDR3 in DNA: TGCAGTGCTAGAGATCCCGGGAGTCTCTACAATGAGCAGTTCTTC.

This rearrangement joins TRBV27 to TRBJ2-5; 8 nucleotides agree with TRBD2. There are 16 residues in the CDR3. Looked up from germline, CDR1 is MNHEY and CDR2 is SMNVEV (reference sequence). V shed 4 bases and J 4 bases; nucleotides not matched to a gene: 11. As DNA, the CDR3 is TGTGCCAGCAGTTCCCAGCGGGGGCAGGTGGGAGAGACCCAGTACTTC. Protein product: CASSSQRGQVGETQYF.

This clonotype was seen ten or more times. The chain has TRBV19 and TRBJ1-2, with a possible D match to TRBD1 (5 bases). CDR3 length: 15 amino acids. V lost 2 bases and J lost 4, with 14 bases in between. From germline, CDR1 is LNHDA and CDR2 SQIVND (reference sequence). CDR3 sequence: CASSIKGRTIYGYTF. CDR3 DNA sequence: TGTGCCAGTAGTATAAAGGGACGGACAATCTATGGCTACACCTTC.

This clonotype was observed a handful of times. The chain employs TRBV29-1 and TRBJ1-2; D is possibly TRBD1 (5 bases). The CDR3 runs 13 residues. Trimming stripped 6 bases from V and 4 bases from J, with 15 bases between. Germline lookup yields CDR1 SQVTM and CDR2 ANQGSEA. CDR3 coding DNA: TGCAGCGTAGGCGGAGGGGAGGGCTATGGCTACACCTTC. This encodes CSVGGGEGYGYTF.

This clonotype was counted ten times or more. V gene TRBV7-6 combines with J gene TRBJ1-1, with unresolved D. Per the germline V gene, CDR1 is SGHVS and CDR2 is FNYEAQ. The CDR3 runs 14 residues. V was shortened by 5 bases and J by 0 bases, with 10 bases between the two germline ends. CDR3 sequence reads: CASSPRALNTEAFF. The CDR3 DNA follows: TGTGCCAGCAGCCCTCGGGCTTTGAACACTGAAGCTTTCTTT.

As DNA, the CDR3 is TGTGCCAGCAGAATTGAACTAGTTCCGAATGAGCAGTTCTTC. Protein sequence: CASRIELVPNEQFF. This chain links TRBV28 with TRBJ2-1; the D gene is possibly TRBD2 (5 bases). Germline lookup yields CDR1 MDHEN and CDR2 SYDVKM. V was pared by 6 bases and J by 7 bases, with 16 bases between. The CDR3 extends over 14 amino acids.

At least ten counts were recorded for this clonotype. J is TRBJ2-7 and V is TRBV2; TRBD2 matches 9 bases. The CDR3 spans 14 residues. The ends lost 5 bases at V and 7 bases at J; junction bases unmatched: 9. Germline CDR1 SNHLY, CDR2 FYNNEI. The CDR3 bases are TGTGCCAGCAGTCCGACTAGCGGAGGGTGGGAGCAGTACTTC. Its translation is CASSPTSGGWEQYF.

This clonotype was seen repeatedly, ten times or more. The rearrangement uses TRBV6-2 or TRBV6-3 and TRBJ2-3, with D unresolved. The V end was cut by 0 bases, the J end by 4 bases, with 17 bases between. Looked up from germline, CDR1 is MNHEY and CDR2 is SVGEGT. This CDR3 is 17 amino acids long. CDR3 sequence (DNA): TGTGCCAGCAGTTACTCGATGATGTGGGGTATAGCAGATACGCAGTATTTT. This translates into CASSYSMMWGIADTQYF.

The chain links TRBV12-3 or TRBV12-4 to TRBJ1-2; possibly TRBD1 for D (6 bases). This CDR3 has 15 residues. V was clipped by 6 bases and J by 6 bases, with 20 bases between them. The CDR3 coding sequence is TGTGCCAGCAGCCAACTACAGGGAGGAGAGGATGGCTACACCTTC. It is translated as CASSQLQGGEDGYTF.